One sample yielded the 4 T cell receptor beta chains listed below, sequenced in a study of blood T cell repertoires in COVID-19. Repertoires were generated with immunoSEQ multiplex PCR, while TCRdb's copy carries only in-frame clones and drops some. The table shows around 160,000 clones, with approximately 90% occurring only once. The sequencing sample was made of PBMCs or T cells enriched from blood (not recorded which). All receptors come from a woman in her 30s with acute COVID-19.

In its sample, this clone was seen once. In the same sample, other DNA sequences code for this CDR3. The chain has TRBV7-2 and TRBJ2-3; TRBD2 aligns across 8 bases. Trimming at V came to 0 bases and at J to 1 base, leaving 3 bases not matched to a gene. The germline V gene has CDR1 SGHTA and CDR2 FQGNSA. CDR3 length equals 16 residues. The CDR3 nucleotides are TGTGCCAGCAGCTTAGCGCCGGGAGGGGGCACAGATACGCAGTATTTT. Its translation: CASSLAPGGGTDTQYF.

The genes are TRBV7-2 and TRBJ2-3, with 8 bases that match TRBD2. From germline, CDR1 is SGHTA and CDR2 FQGNSA. This CDR3 region has 14 residues. The V and J ends lost 8 bases and 3 bases, in that order; junction bases with no gene match: 7. As DNA, the CDR3 is TGTGCCAGCCGGACTAGCTATTCAACAGATACGCAGTATTTT. Its protein is CASRTSYSTDTQYF. The full variable domain, completed using reference TRBV7-2 and TRBJ2-3, is GAGVSQSPSNKVTEKGKDVELRCDPISGHTALYWYRQSLGQGLEFLIYFQGNSAPDKSGLPSDRFSAERTGGSVSTLTIQRTQQEDSAVYLCASRTSYSTDTQYFGPGTRLTVL.

The genes are TRBV20-1 and TRBJ2-7; 11 nucleotides agree with TRBD2. The trim removed 3 bases at V and 3 bases at J, leaving 7 bases unmatched. This CDR3 has 15 residues. Per germline, CDR1 DFQATT and CDR2 SNEGSKA (reference sequence). This CDR3 is CSASPKTSGNYEQYF. DNA of the CDR3: TGCAGTGCTAGTCCCAAGACTAGCGGGAACTACGAGCAGTACTTC.

This chain uses TRBV4-3 with TRBJ1-1; 7 positions agree with TRBD1. V lost 0 bases to trimming and J lost 4 bases; unmatched junction nucleotides: 8. The germline gives CDR1 LGHNA, CDR2 YSLEER. The CDR3 consists of 16 residues. The CDR3 sequence: CASSQEEGAGFTEAFF. For the CDR3, the DNA is TGCGCCAGCAGCCAAGAGGAGGGGGCTGGGTTCACTGAAGCTTTCTTT.